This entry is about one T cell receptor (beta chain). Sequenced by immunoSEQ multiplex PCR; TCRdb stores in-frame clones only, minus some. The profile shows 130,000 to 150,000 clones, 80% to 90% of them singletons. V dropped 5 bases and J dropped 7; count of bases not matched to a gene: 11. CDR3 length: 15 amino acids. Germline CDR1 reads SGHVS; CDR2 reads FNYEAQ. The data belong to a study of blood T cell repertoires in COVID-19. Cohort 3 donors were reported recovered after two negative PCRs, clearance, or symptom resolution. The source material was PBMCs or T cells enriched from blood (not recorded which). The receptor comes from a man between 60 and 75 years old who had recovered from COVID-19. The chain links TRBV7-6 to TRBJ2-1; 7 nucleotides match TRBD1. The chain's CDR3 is CASSPNRGIFNEQFF. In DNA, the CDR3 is TGTGCCAGCAGCCCCAACAGGGGTATTTTTAATGAGCAGTTCTTC.